This entry lists 21 T cell receptor beta chains sequenced from one sample in a study of cytomegalovirus exposure and HLA in healthy donors. Primers: 60 Vbeta forward and 13 Jbeta reverse. Assay: immunoSEQ multiplex PCR; the TCRdb copy retains only in-frame clones and omits some. The sample includes 120,000 to 150,000 clones, over 60% of them seen just once. Sequencing was performed on PBMCs. The receptors here all came from a woman aged 25 to 39 in good health and CMV-seropositive.

The chain carries TRBV5-1 and TRBJ2-2, with 7 bases aligning to TRBD1. After removal of 7 bases from V and 0 bases from J, the junction contained 3 bases not matched to a gene. Germline loops: CDR1 SGHRS, CDR2 YFSETQ. This CDR3 has 14 residues. The CDR3 bases are TGCGCCAGCTTGGGACAGCCGAACACCGGGGAGCTGTTTTTT. This codes for CASLGQPNTGELFF.

This clone was detected a few times. J is TRBJ1-2 and V is TRBV7-2; TRBD1 is a possible D gene (6 bases). Germline V gene data show CDR1 as SGHTA and CDR2 as FQGNSA. Trimming removed 6 bases from V and 2 bases from J, with 16 bases in between. CDR3 length: 15 amino acids. CDR3 DNA: TGTGCCAGCAGTAGCACAGGGAGTCTAAACTATGGCTACACCTTC. It codes for CASSSTGSLNYGYTF.

The chain uses TRBV6-1 and TRBJ1-5, with 7 nucleotides matching TRBD1. This CDR3 is built from 14 residues. Germline CDR1 is MNHNS and CDR2 is SASEGT. The J segment lost 9 bases and the V segment lost 6 bases, leaving 11 bases of the junction unmatched. Written as DNA, the CDR3 is TGTGCCAGCAGACACGACAGGGTGGGCGCGCCCCAGCATTTT. Its translation is CASRHDRVGAPQHF.

The rearrangement uses TRBV29-1 and TRBJ2-5; perhaps TRBD2 as D (6 bases). Judging by the DNA end, TRBJ2-7 fits better; the J call may be wrong. CDR1 and CDR2 (germline): SQVTM, ANQGSEA. CDR3 length equals 13 residues. The CDR3 DNA sequence: TGCAGCGTCGGAGGAGGGAGCTCCTACGAGCAGTACTTC. It specifies CSVGGGSSYEQYF.

The chain combines TRBV27 with TRBJ2-7, with TRBD2 matching 13 bases. After removal of 5 bases from V and 6 bases from J, the junction contained 13 bases not matched to a gene. Germline V gene sequence: CDR1 MNHEY, CDR2 SMNVEV (reference sequence). This CDR3 spans 17 amino acids. CDR3 region: CASSPTSGGAYLGEQYF. CDR3 nucleotide sequence: TGTGCCAGCAGTCCTACTAGCGGGGGGGCATATCTAGGCGAGCAGTACTTC.

In DNA form, the CDR3 reads TGTGCCAGCAGTTGGGTAGCGGGGGGCGAGCAGTACTTC. This gives the protein CASSWVAGGEQYF. The chain recombines TRBV27 with TRBJ2-7; 10 bases match TRBD2. Germline-derived CDR1 and CDR2 are MNHEY and SMNVEV (reference sequence). This CDR3 has 13 amino acids. The V gene end was trimmed by 4 bases and the J gene end by 6 bases; junction bases not matched to a gene: 3.

The rearrangement uses TRBV5-6 and TRBJ2-7; no clear D. V was pared by 2 bases and J by 3 bases, with 6 bases between. Germline V lookup: CDR1 SGHDT, CDR2 YYEEEE. The CDR3 totals 12 residues. CDR3 loop: CASSFEFYEQYF. The DNA for the CDR3 is TGTGCCAGCAGCTTCGAGTTCTACGAGCAGTACTTC.

The chain recombines TRBV30 with TRBJ1-2; 7 positions match TRBD1. Germline V lookup: CDR1 GTSNPN, CDR2 SVGIG (reference sequence). The CDR3 runs 12 residues. V was clipped by 3 bases and J by 4 bases; unmatched bases: 2. In DNA, the CDR3 is TGTGCCTGGAGGACAGGGTCCTATGGCTACACCTTC. This gives the protein CAWRTGSYGYTF.

The V gene is TRBV20-1, the J gene TRBJ2-5; D remains ambiguous. Trimming took off 3 bases at V and 5 bases at J, with 7 bases between the two ends. Germline CDR1 is DFQATT and CDR2 is SNEGSKA (reference sequence). This CDR3 has 11 amino acids. Here the CDR3 reads CSASHRETQYF. The CDR3 DNA sequence: TGCAGTGCTAGTCACCGGGAGACCCAGTACTTC.

The J gene is TRBJ2-3, the V gene TRBV2, with D possibly TRBD2 on 6 matching bases. Germline V gene sequence: CDR1 SNHLY, CDR2 FYNNEI. Trimming took off 11 bases at V and 5 bases at J, with 11 bases between the two ends. The CDR3 runs to 11 residues. The CDR3 sequence: CAGGVRDTQYF. CDR3 bases: TGTGCCGGCGGGGTGAGAGATACGCAGTATTTT.

The V and J genes are TRBV7-6 and TRBJ2-2; the match to TRBD1 covers 7 bases. CDR3 length: 15 amino acids. The V gene's germline CDR1 is SGHVS and CDR2 FNYEAQ. The V gene end was trimmed by 2 bases and the J gene end by 6 bases; junction bases not matched to a gene: 6. The DNA of the CDR3 is TGTGCCAGCAGCTTATCCCACAGGGGCTCCGGGGAGCTGTTTTTT. It codes for CASSLSHRGSGELFF.

This clone appeared once. This chain joins TRBV6-6 and TRBJ2-7; TRBD2 is a possible D gene (6 bases). CDR3 length equals 14 residues. The V end was cut by 6 bases, the J end by 0 bases, with 12 bases between. Germline CDR1 reads MNHNY; CDR2 reads SVGAGI (reference sequence). The CDR3 is CASSPGTHSYEQYF. CDR3 DNA sequence: TGTGCCAGCAGCCCCGGGACTCACTCCTACGAGCAGTACTTC.

The chain recombines TRBV4-1 with TRBJ2-1; TRBD1 might be the D (5 bases). There are 14 residues in the CDR3. Trimming took 1 base from V and 10 from J, leaving 14 bases between them. Per the germline V gene, CDR1 is MGHRA and CDR2 is YSYEKL. CDR3 DNA sequence: TGCGCCAGCAGCCAAGTAACAGGCCGAGGAGAGCAGTTCTTC. Amino acids: CASSQVTGRGEQFF.

The chain recombines TRBV5-6 with TRBJ2-1; D is unresolved. The CDR3 loop spans 13 amino acids. V was shortened by 0 bases and J by 8 bases, with 9 bases between the two germline ends. The germline V gene has CDR1 SGHDT and CDR2 YYEEEE. In DNA, the CDR3 is TGTGCCAGCAGCTTGGCTTCAGGATATGAGCAGTTCTTC. Amino acids: CASSLASGYEQFF.

The rearrangement joins TRBV7-9 to TRBJ2-3, with a weak D call TRBD1 (6 bases). This CDR3 has 14 amino acids. Germline-derived CDR1 and CDR2 are SEHNR and FQNEAQ (reference sequence). The V gene lost 5 bases and the J gene lost 7 bases, with 16 bases spanning the gap. The DNA for the CDR3 is TGTGCCAGCAGCCACCACAGGGAAATCAATACGCAGTATTTT. Translating it yields CASSHHREINTQYF.

Here the CDR3 DNA reads TGTGCCAGCAGGCCGGGACAGGGATCCTACGAGCAGTACTTC. Amino acids: CASRPGQGSYEQYF. The V call is TRBV2, the J call TRBJ2-7; 9 bases are a match to TRBD1. V lost 6 bases and J lost 1; bases outside the gene matches: 4. CDR1 is SNHLY, CDR2 FYNNEI, per germline. The CDR3 has 14 residues.

The V gene is TRBV5-4, the J gene TRBJ2-5, with TRBD2 matching 11 bases. TRBJ2-7 explains the end of the DNA better; the J call may be wrong. The CDR3 runs to 16 residues. From germline, CDR1 is SGHNT and CDR2 YYREEE (reference sequence). CDR3 DNA sequence: TGTGCCAGCAGCTTGGGACTAGCGGGACCCACCTACGAGCAGTACTTC. Its protein product is CASSLGLAGPTYEQYF.

The CDR3 nucleotides are TGCGCCAGCAGTGAGTGGGGACAGGGGAATAGAGATACGCAGTATTTT. It yields the protein CASSEWGQGNRDTQYF. The V gene is TRBV10-1, the J gene TRBJ2-3; 10 nucleotides align to TRBD1. This CDR3 region has 16 residues. CDR1 and CDR2 from the germline V gene are WNHNN and SYGVQD (reference sequence). V lost 1 base to trimming and J lost 5 bases; unmatched junction nucleotides: 6.

The chain employs TRBV10-2 and TRBJ1-1; no definite D call. This CDR3 contains 13 residues. Trimming pared 4 bases from V and 1 base from J, leaving 7 bases between. The germline V gene encodes CDR1 WSHSY and CDR2 SAAADI. The CDR3 sequence: CASSAPENTEAFF. CDR3 sequence (DNA): TGCGCCAGCAGTGCCCCAGAGAACACTGAAGCTTTCTTT.

This clone occurred once. CDR3 region: CSVASTGDNEQFF. DNA for the CDR3: TGCAGCGTTGCTTCCACAGGGGACAATGAGCAGTTCTTC. The chain carries TRBV29-1 and TRBJ2-1; 7 bases are shared with TRBD1. The length of the CDR3 is 13 residues. Germline loops: CDR1 SQVTM, CDR2 ANQGSEA. The trim removed 4 bases at V and 5 bases at J, leaving 5 bases unmatched.

The chain links TRBV6-4 to TRBJ2-5; D possibly corresponds to TRBD2 (6 bases). V was shortened by 10 bases and J by 3 bases, with 15 bases between the two germline ends. The germline gives CDR1 MRHNA, CDR2 SNTAGT. The CDR3 loop spans 13 amino acids. In DNA, the CDR3 is TGTGCCAACGATGCTAGCGTCAAAGAGACCCAGTACTTC. Translated, it gives CANDASVKETQYF.